The T cell receptor (beta chain) described here comes from a study of blood T cell repertoires in COVID-19. The wider study: The samples span acute and convalescent COVID-19 from the United States, Italy and Spain.

Two consecutive negative NP/OP PCR tests, clearance, or resolved symptoms defined Cohort 3 recovery. The length of the CDR3 is 17 residues. V lost 4 bases and J 10 bases, leaving 23 bases between the germline ends. Per germline, CDR1 LGHNA and CDR2 YSLEER. The sample holds a few counts of this clone. Method: immunoSEQ multiplex PCR; TCRdb's copy keeps in-frame clones and lacks some. This table holds roughly 250,000 clones, about 87% found once. The sample was PBMCs or T cells enriched from blood (not recorded which). The chain joins TRBV4-3 to TRBJ1-6, with a tentative D call TRBD1 (6 bases). This clonotype originated in a woman aged 50 to 60 who had recovered from COVID-19. The chain's CDR3 is CASSLNPTGTQASPLHF. As DNA, the CDR3 is TGCGCCAGCAGCCTCAACCCGACCGGGACACAAGCCTCACCCCTCCACTTT.